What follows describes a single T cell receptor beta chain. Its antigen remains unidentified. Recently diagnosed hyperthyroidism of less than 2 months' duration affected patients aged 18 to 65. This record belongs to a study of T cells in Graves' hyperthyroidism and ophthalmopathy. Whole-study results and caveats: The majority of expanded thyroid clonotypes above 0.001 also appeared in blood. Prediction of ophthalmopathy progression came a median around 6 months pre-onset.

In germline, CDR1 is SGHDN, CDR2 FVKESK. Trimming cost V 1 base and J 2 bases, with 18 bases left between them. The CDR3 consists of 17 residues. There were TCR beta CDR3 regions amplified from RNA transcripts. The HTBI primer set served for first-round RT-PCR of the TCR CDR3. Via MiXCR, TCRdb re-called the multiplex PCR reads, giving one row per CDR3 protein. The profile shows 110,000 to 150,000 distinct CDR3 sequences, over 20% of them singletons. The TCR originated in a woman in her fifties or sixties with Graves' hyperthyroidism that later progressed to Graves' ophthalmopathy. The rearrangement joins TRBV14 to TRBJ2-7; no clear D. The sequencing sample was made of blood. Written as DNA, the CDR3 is TGTGCCAGCAGCCAAGCGACCCTTTTGCGGTCCCCCTACGAGCAGTACTTC. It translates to CASSQATLLRSPYEQYF. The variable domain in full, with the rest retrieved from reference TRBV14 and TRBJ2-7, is EAGVTQFPSHSVIEKGQTVTLRCDPISGHDNLYWYRRVMGKEIKFLLHFVKESKQDESGMPNNRFLAERTGGTYSTLKVQPAELEDSGVYFCASSQATLLRSPYEQYFGPGTRLTVT.